Included here is one T cell receptor beta chain sequence, with context. Sequencing used immunoSEQ multiplex PCR; TCRdb keeps in-frame clones, though not all of them. This table has fewer than 500,000 clones, 90% appearing once. The data were obtained in a study of control samples from healthy donors and cancer patients. Input material: PBMCs. This TCR derives from a man between 40 and 49 years old with head and neck cancer.

CDR3 nucleotides: TGTGCCAGCAGCGGGTGGAATTCACCCCTCCACTTT. Its translation is CASSGWNSPLHF. The chain joins TRBV9 to TRBJ1-6; unclear D gene. The CDR3 loop spans 12 amino acids. CDR1 is SGDLS and CDR2 is YYNGEE in the germline V gene. V gave up 3 bases and J gave up 7 bases, with 5 bases separating them.